This section outlines one T cell receptor beta chain sequence together with its context. The antigen remains undetermined. This specimen comes from a study of OX40 agonist ivuxolimab in advanced cancers. The study sampled blood at baseline, cycle 4 day 1, and cycle 7 day 1. TCRdb keeps only in-frame clones here, not all; method: immunoSEQ multiplex PCR. The sample consists of approximately 70,000 clones, 84% of them appearing once. Study results and caveats: Among the least clonally expanded were partial responders at 0.1-3.0 mg/kg. The authors did not determine the antigen specificity of the expanded peripheral T cells.

The sequences come from CD4+ or CD8+ T cells sorted from blood, collected in a trial of the OX40 agonist ivuxolimab. The TCR originated in an adult with an advanced solid tumor such as melanoma, head and neck, liver or kidney cancer.

The DNA of the CDR3 is TGTGCCAGCAGTTGGACAGTTGAGACCCAGTACTTC. This codes for CASSWTVETQYF. V gene TRBV6-6 combines with J gene TRBJ2-5; maybe TRBD1 (6 bases). Per the germline V gene, CDR1 is MNHNY and CDR2 is SVGAGI (reference sequence). This CDR3 comprises 12 residues. V gave up 4 bases and J gave up 5 bases, with 8 bases separating them.